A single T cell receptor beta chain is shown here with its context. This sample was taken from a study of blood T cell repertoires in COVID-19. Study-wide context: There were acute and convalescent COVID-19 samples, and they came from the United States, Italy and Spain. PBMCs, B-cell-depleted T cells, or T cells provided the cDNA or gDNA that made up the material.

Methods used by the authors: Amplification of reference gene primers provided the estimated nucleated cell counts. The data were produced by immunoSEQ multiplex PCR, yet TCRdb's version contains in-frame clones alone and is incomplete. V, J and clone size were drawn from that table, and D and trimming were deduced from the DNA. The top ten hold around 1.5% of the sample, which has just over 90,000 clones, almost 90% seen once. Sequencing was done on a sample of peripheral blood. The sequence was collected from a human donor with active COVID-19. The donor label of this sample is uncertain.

The chain's CDR3 is CASRRLAGGKNNEQFF. CDR3 sequence (DNA): TGTGCCAGCAGACGACTAGCGGGGGGGAAGAACAATGAGCAGTTCTTC. This rearrangement joins TRBV2 to TRBJ2-1; 14 bases fit TRBD2. This CDR3 has 16 residues. V shed 6 bases, J shed 5 bases, and the junction held 6 bases outside the gene matches. Germline V gives CDR1 SNHLY, CDR2 FYNNEI.